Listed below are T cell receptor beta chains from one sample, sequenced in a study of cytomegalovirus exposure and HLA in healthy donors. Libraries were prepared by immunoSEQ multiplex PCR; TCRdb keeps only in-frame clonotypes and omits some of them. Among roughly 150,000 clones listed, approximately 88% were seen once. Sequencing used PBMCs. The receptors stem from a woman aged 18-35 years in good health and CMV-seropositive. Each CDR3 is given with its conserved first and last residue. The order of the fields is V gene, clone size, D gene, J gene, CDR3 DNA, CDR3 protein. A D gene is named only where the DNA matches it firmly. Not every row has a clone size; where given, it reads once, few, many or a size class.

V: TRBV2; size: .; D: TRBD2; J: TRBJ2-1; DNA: TGTGCCAGCAGCACCCCCGTAGCGGGAGCCGAGCAGTTCTTC; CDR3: CASSTPVAGAEQFF
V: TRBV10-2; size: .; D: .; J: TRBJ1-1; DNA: TGCGCCAGCAGTGGTGGGGGGTACACTGAAGCTTTCTTT; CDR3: CASSGGGYTEAFF
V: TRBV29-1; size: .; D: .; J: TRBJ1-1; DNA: TGCAGCGCCTATTTCCCGGGCACTGAAGCTTTCTTT; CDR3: CSAYFPGTEAFF
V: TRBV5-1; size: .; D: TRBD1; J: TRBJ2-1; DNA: TGCGCCAGCAGACCCGGACAGGGGAGCTACAATGAGCAGTTCTTC; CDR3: CASRPGQGSYNEQFF
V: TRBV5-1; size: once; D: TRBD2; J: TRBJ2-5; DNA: TGCGCCAGCAGCTTGGGGGCTAGCGGGACGTACCAAGAGACCCAGTACTTC; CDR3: CASSLGASGTYQETQYF
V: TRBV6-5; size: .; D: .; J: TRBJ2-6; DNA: TGTGCCAGCACAAGAGGCTCTGGGGCCAACGTCCTGACTTTC; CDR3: CASTRGSGANVLTF
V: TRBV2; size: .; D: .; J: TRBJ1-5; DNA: TGTGCCAGCAGTAAGACAGTGACCGATAGCAATCAGCCCCAGCATTTT; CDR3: CASSKTVTDSNQPQHF
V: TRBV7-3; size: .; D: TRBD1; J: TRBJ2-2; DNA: TGTGCCAGCAGCCAAAGGACAGGTACCGGGGAGCTGTTTTTT; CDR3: CASSQRTGTGELFF
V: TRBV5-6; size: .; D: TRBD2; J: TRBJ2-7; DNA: TGTGCCAGCAGCTTGGAGCTAGCGGGAGGCATAGGGGGGCAGTACTTC; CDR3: CASSLELAGGIGGQYF
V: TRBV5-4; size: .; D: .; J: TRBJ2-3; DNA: TGTGCCAGCAGCTTGCGGACTACAGACACAGATACGCAGTATTTT; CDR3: CASSLRTTDTDTQYF
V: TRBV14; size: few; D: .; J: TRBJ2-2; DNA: TGTGCCAGCAGCCTCATATCGGGTAACACCGGGGAGCTGTTTTTT; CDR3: CASSLISGNTGELFF
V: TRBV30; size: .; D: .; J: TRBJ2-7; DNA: TGTGCCTGGTCGAGAGGAACTTACTACGAGCAGTACTTC; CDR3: CAWSRGTYYEQYF
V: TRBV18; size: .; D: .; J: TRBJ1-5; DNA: TGTGCCAGCTCACCACCCGGCCAGGCCTACAATCACCATTTT; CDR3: CASSPPGQAYNHHF
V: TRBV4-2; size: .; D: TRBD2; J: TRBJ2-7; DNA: TGTGCCAGCAGCCAAGATTGGACTAGCGGATACGAGCAGTACTTC; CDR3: CASSQDWTSGYEQYF
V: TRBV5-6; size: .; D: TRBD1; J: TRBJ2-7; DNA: TGTGCCAGCAGCGGGGACAGGGGCGAGCAGTACTTC; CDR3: CASSGDRGEQYF
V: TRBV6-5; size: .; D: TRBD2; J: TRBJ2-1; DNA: TGTGCCAGCAGTTCCGAGACTAGCGGGATTATCAGGATCTTC; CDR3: CASSSETSGIIRIF
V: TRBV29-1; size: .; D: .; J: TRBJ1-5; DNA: TGCAGCGTTGGGGCAGAAGTTGGTCAGCCCCAGCATTTT; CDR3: CSVGAEVGQPQHF
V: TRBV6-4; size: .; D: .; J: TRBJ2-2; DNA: TGTGCCAGCAGCCGACAGCTGAACACCGGGGAGCTGTTTTTT; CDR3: CASSRQLNTGELFF
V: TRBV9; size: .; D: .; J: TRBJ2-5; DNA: TGTGCCAGCAGCGTCGGGACAACGTACCAAGAGACCCAGTACTTC; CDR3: CASSVGTTYQETQYF
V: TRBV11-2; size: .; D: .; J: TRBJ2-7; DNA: TGTGCCAGCAGCTTAGGCAGGGGATCGTACGAGCAGTACTTC; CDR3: CASSLGRGSYEQYF
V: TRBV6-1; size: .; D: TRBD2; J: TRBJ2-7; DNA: TGTGCCAGCAGTGTGGGACATTGGACTAGCGGGGACGAGCAGTACTTC; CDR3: CASSVGHWTSGDEQYF
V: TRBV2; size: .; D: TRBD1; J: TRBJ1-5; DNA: TGTGCCAGCAGTGCCTCCGGGACAGGCTCCAATCAGCCCCAGCATTTT; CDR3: CASSASGTGSNQPQHF
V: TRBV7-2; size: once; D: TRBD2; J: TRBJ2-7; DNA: TGTGCCAGCAGCGAGGGGAGTAGCGGGAGCTACGAGCAGTACTTC; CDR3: CASSEGSSGSYEQYF
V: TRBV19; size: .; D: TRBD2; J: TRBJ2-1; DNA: TGTGCCAGTAGTATAAGGACTAGTGATGAGCAGTTCTTC; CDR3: CASSIRTSDEQFF
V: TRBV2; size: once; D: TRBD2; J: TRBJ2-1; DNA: TGTGCCAGCAGATCTAGCGGGGGGTTCTACAATGAGCAGTTCTTC; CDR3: CASRSSGGFYNEQFF
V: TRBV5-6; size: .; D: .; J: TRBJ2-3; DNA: TGTGCCAGCAGCAGTACACAGCTTTCCACAGATACGCAGTATTTT; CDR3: CASSSTQLSTDTQYF
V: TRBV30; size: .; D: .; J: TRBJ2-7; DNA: TGTGCCTGGAGTTGGACAGAGCGGGAGCAGTACTTC; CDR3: CAWSWTEREQYF
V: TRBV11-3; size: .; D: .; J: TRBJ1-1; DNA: TGTGCCAGCAGCCACGACGTGACGGGTAACACTGAAGCTTTCTTT; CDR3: CASSHDVTGNTEAFF
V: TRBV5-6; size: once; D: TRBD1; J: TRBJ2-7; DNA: TGTGCCAGCAGCTACGGGACAGGGAAGGCAGAGCAGTACTTC; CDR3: CASSYGTGKAEQYF
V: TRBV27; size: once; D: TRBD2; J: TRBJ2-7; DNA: TGTGCCAGCTCCCCCCGCCCAGCCGGACTAGCCCAGGGGTACGAGCAGTACTTC; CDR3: CASSPRPAGLAQGYEQYF
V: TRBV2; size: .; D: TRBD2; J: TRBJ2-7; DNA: TGTGCCAGCAGTGATCTAGCGGGAGTCTACGAGCAGTACTTC; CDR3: CASSDLAGVYEQYF
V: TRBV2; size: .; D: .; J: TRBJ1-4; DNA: TGTGCCAGCAGTGATCAGGATAATGAAAAACTGTTTTTT; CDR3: CASSDQDNEKLFF
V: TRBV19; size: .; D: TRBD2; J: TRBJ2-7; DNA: TGTGCCAGTACCCAGGGACTAGCGGGACCCGACGAGCAGTACTTC; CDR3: CASTQGLAGPDEQYF
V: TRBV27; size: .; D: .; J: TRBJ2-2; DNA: TGTGCCAGCAGTTTATTCGACACCTATAACACCGGGGAGCTGTTTTTT; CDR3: CASSLFDTYNTGELFF
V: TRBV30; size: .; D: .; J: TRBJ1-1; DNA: TGTGCCTGGATTATACGGGATACTGAAGCTTTCTTT; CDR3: CAWIIRDTEAFF
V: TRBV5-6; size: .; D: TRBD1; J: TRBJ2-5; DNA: TGTGCCAGCAGCTCGACAGGGGGGCGAGAGACCCAGTACTTC; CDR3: CASSSTGGRETQYF
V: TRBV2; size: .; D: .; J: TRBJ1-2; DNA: TGTGCCAGCAGTCTAAGGACAGAAAGCTATGGCTACACCTTC; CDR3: CASSLRTESYGYTF
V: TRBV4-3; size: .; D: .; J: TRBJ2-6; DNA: TGCGCCAGCAGCCTAAGTGGTGTTAGTGGGGCCAACGTCCTGACTTTC; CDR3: CASSLSGVSGANVLTF
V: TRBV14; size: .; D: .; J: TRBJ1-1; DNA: TGTGCCAGCAAGCCGCAGGGGCAGAACACTGAAGCTTTCTTT; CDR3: CASKPQGQNTEAFF
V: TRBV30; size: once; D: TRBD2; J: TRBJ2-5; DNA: TGTGCCTGGAGTGTACGGCTAGCGGGAGGAGAGACCCAGTACTTC; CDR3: CAWSVRLAGGETQYF
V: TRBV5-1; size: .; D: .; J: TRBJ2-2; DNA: TGCGCCAGCAGCTCGGGTTCGGCCGGGGAGCTGTTTTTT; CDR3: CASSSGSAGELFF
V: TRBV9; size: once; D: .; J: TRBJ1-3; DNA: TGTGCCAGCAGCGTAGCTGGGAGGGCATCGGAGAGGGACACCATATATTTT; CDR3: CASSVAGRASERDTIYF
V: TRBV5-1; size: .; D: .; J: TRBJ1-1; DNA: TGCGCCAGCAGCTTGATATTCGGTAGCACTGAAGCTTTCTTT; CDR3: CASSLIFGSTEAFF